This entry lists 20 T cell receptor beta chains sequenced from one sample in a study of blood T cell dynamics during melanoma immunotherapy. Time point of the sample: week 3, after first cycle of checkpoint inhibitor. TCRdb keeps only in-frame clones here, not all; method: immunoSEQ multiplex PCR. This sample has around 16,000 clones, with 85% to 95% found just once. The specimen comprised effector memory CD8+ T cells from blood, sampled from a patient treated with checkpoint blockade. The receptors stem from a human donor with melanoma.

This clone has more than one count but fewer than ten. The chain uses TRBV5-6 and TRBJ1-2, with 9 bases matching TRBD1. The germline gives CDR1 SGHDT, CDR2 YYEEEE. After removal of 3 bases from V and 10 bases from J, the junction contained 4 bases not matched to a gene. CDR3 length: 12 residues. CDR3 in DNA: TGTGCCAGCAGCTGGGGACAGGGTGACTACACCTTC. It codes for CASSWGQGDYTF.

The rearrangement uses TRBV7-6 and TRBJ2-2; possibly TRBD2 for D (5 bases). Trimming stripped 8 bases from V and 4 bases from J, with 17 bases between. CDR1 and CDR2 from the germline V gene are SGHVS and FNYEAQ. The CDR3 sequence is 15 residues long. The CDR3 protein is CASFSGWAGTGELFF. The CDR3 region has the DNA TGTGCCAGCTTTTCCGGGTGGGCGGGCACCGGGGAGCTGTTTTTT.

The chain couples TRBV4-1 to TRBJ2-7, with D uncertain. This CDR3 is built from 11 residues. Germline CDR1 reads MGHRA; CDR2 reads YSYEKL. The V end was cut by 5 bases, the J end by 2 bases, with 4 bases between. The CDR3 region is CASSNTYEQYF. For the CDR3, the DNA is TGCGCCAGCAGCAACACCTACGAGCAGTACTTC.

This chain links TRBV27 with TRBJ2-1; D is undetermined. This CDR3 contains 13 residues. CDR1 MNHEY and CDR2 SMNVEV come from the germline V gene (reference sequence). Trimming took off 4 bases at V and 4 bases at J, with 8 bases between the two ends. CDR3 sequence (DNA): TGTGCCAGCAGTTACACAAATTACAATGAGCAGTTCTTC. It yields the protein CASSYTNYNEQFF.

This clone was picked up a small number of times. The chain has TRBV9 and TRBJ1-2; D is unresolved. The CDR3 length is 12 residues. V was cut by 4 bases and J by 6 bases, with 10 bases left in between. Germline CDR1 SGDLS, CDR2 YYNGEE. This CDR3 is CASSSRADGYTF. The CDR3 DNA reads as TGTGCCAGCAGCTCCCGGGCGGATGGCTACACCTTC.

This chain links TRBV11-2 with TRBJ2-1; perhaps TRBD2 as D (6 bases). V was cut by 3 bases and J by 6 bases, with 15 bases left in between. Germline assignment: CDR1 SGHAT and CDR2 FQNNGV. The CDR3 sequence is 15 residues long. DNA for the CDR3: TGTGCCAGCAGCTTGGAACCGGGACTGATCAATGAGCAGTTCTTC. This sequence encodes CASSLEPGLINEQFF.

The chain employs TRBV30 and TRBJ2-1; 9 nucleotides align to TRBD2. Trimming cost V 0 bases and J 9 bases; bases outside gene matches: 9. This CDR3 comprises 15 residues. CDR1 GTSNPN and CDR2 SVGIG come from the germline V gene (reference sequence). The CDR3 protein is CAWSVGREGHSEQFF. The CDR3 DNA reads as TGTGCCTGGAGTGTCGGGCGGGAGGGCCACAGTGAGCAGTTCTTC.

The J gene is TRBJ2-7, the V gene TRBV6-1; D is uncertain. Germline V gives CDR1 MNHNS, CDR2 SASEGT. This CDR3 spans 12 amino acids. Trimming stripped 7 bases from V and 2 bases from J, with 9 bases between. CDR3 protein: CASTGWAYEQYF. The CDR3 DNA reads as TGTGCCAGCACTGGTTGGGCCTACGAGCAGTACTTC.

V gene TRBV19 combines with J gene TRBJ2-2; D gene unclear. Trimming removed 5 bases at V and 3 bases at J, with 7 bases between. From germline, CDR1 is LNHDA and CDR2 SQIVND (reference sequence). This CDR3 spans 13 amino acids. The CDR3 DNA reads TGTGCCAGTAGTGTCCCTTACACCGGGGAGCTGTTTTTT. Translation gives CASSVPYTGELFF.

The chain joins TRBV4-2 to TRBJ2-7; the D gene is possibly TRBD2 (5 bases). V was pared by 0 bases and J by 7 bases, with 7 bases between. The CDR3 sequence is 12 residues long. Germline V gene lookup returns CDR1 LGHNA and CDR2 YNFKEQ. The CDR3 here is CASSQDGGEQYF. CDR3 sequence (DNA): TGTGCCAGCAGCCAAGACGGAGGAGAGCAGTACTTC.

V is TRBV6-5 and J is TRBJ2-5; perhaps TRBD2 as D (5 bases). TRBJ2-7 matches the DNA end more closely, so the J call is doubtful. Germline V CDR1 and CDR2: MNHEY, SVGAGI. The CDR3 spans 14 residues. The DNA for the CDR3 is TGTGCCAGCAGACCGAGGGTATCTTCCTACGAGCAGTACTTC. Protein product: CASRPRVSSYEQYF.

The chain is built from TRBV29-1 and TRBJ2-5, with TRBD1 matching 7 bases. The CDR3 is 11 residues long. Losses at the gene ends were 6 bases for V and 3 bases for J; bases not matched to a gene: 1. Germline CDR1 is SQVTM and CDR2 is ANQGSEA. This CDR3 reads CSVTGEETQYF. The CDR3 DNA sequence: TGCAGCGTAACAGGGGAAGAGACCCAGTACTTC.

The genes are TRBV5-1 and TRBJ2-3; the match to TRBD1 covers 10 bases. V dropped 0 bases and J dropped 4; count of bases not matched to a gene: 5. The CDR3 spans 16 residues. Germline CDR1 is SGHRS and CDR2 is YFSETQ. DNA for the CDR3: TGCGCCAGCAGCTTGGATCAGGGACAGGGGCCAGATACGCAGTATTTT. It codes for CASSLDQGQGPDTQYF.

The J gene is TRBJ2-1, the V gene TRBV28, with TRBD2 matching over 13 bases. This CDR3 has 15 amino acids. The trim removed 6 bases at V and 10 bases at J, leaving 9 bases unmatched. CDR1 is MDHEN, CDR2 SYDVKM, per germline. The CDR3 sequence: CASSPPGLAGWEQFF. In DNA, the CDR3 is TGTGCCAGCAGCCCACCGGGACTAGCGGGATGGGAGCAGTTCTTC.

The J gene is TRBJ2-3, the V gene TRBV11-2; D could derive from TRBD1 or TRBD2 (5 bases each). The length of the CDR3 is 18 residues. Germline CDR1 is SGHAT and CDR2 is FQNNGV. The V gene lost 2 bases and the J gene lost 0 bases, with 18 bases spanning the gap. CDR3 bases: TGTGCCAGCAGCTTAATACGGGGCCGTGCTGGGAGCACAGATACGCAGTATTTT. It encodes CASSLIRGRAGSTDTQYF.

This rearrangement joins TRBV19 to TRBJ1-2, with 7 bases matching TRBD1. Germline values: CDR1 LNHDA, CDR2 SQIVND (reference sequence). V lost 5 bases to trimming and J lost 4 bases; unmatched junction nucleotides: 13. This CDR3 has 16 residues. The CDR3 region is CASSGGGDRTFYGYTF. In DNA form, the CDR3 reads TGTGCCAGTAGTGGCGGTGGGGACAGAACCTTCTATGGCTACACCTTC.

V usage is TRBV19 and J usage is TRBJ1-4; D is unresolved. The CDR3 sequence is 15 residues long. The germline V gene encodes CDR1 LNHDA and CDR2 SQIVND (reference sequence). V shed 7 bases and J shed 1 base, with 13 bases lying between them. The CDR3 nucleotides read TGTGCCAGTAATCGGGTGATAGGAACTAATGAAAAACTGTTTTTT. It is translated as CASNRVIGTNEKLFF.

This rearrangement joins TRBV11-2 to TRBJ2-7; D is tentatively TRBD1 or TRBD2 (5 bases each). Per germline, CDR1 SGHAT and CDR2 FQNNGV. The CDR3 has 16 residues. V was clipped by 1 base and J by 3 bases, with 16 bases between them. CDR3: CASSLALTGRFYEQYF. The CDR3 nucleotides read TGTGCCAGCAGCTTAGCCCTAACGGGACGCTTCTACGAGCAGTACTTC.

CDR3 DNA: TGTGCCATCCGCCGGGGACAGGGGACAAACAATGAGCAGTTCTTC. Translated, it gives CAIRRGQGTNNEQFF. The chain employs TRBV10-3 and TRBJ2-1; TRBD1 matches 10 bases. The V and J ends lost 8 bases and 5 bases, in that order; junction bases with no gene match: 9. The CDR3 is made up of 15 amino acids. The germline gives CDR1 ENHRY, CDR2 SYGVKD.

The genes are TRBV2 and TRBJ2-7; unclear D gene. V lost 6 bases and J lost 0, with 12 bases in between. Germline values: CDR1 SNHLY, CDR2 FYNNEI. The CDR3 loop spans 14 amino acids. Here the CDR3 DNA reads TGTGCCAGCAGCCCGGCCCCTCCCTCCTACGAGCAGTACTTC. Its translation is CASSPAPPSYEQYF.